Below are 4 T cell receptor beta chains sequenced from a single sample in a study of metastatic and nonmetastatic thyroid tumors. TCRdb used MiXCR to call clones anew from the PCR reads. The sample shows under 100,000 clones, 7.5% to 9% of them seen only once. Before thyroid surgery, none of the patients had received any treatment. Input material: blood. The source of these receptors is a female donor with papillary thyroid cancer or a benign thyroid nodule (not recorded which). Some clones in this sample may be carry-over from other donors' samples.

The chain is built from TRBV18 and TRBJ1-3; no reliable D call. The CDR3 spans 17 residues. Germline values: CDR1 KGHSH, CDR2 LQKENI. Trimming pared 3 bases from V and 0 bases from J, leaving 15 bases between. The CDR3 protein is CASSPRRVVGSGNTIYF. DNA of the CDR3: TGTGCCAGCTCACCTCGACGGGTGGTTGGCTCTGGAAACACCATATATTTT.

This clone occurred many times. The chain couples TRBV12-3 or TRBV12-4 to TRBJ2-2; D remains unclear. With 3 bases removed from V and 8 bases from J, the gap between germline ends came to 10 bases. The CDR3 consists of 13 residues. The CDR3 DNA sequence: TGTGCCAGCAGTTTCGAAGGGCCGGGGGAGCTGTTTTTT. Amino acid sequence: CASSFEGPGELFF.

This sequence joins TRBV6-1 and TRBJ1-5, with unresolved D. The CDR3 is 16 amino acids. Germline CDR1 reads MNHNS; CDR2 reads SASEGT. Trimming took off 6 bases at V and 10 bases at J, with 25 bases between the two ends. The CDR3 protein is CASRKELGGLYGPQHF. CDR3 sequence (DNA): TGTGCCAGCAGGAAGGAGCTCGGAGGCCTCTATGGACCCCAGCATTTT.

In its sample, this clone was seen many times. The gene calls are TRBV11-2 and TRBJ2-4; 9 bases fit TRBD2. V lost 5 bases, J lost 1 base, and 15 bases stayed unmatched. Germline V gene sequence: CDR1 SGHAT, CDR2 FQNNGV. The CDR3 sequence is 19 residues long. Written as DNA, the CDR3 is TGTGCCAGCAGCCCGGGGGGTAGCGGGGGTACTACGGCCAAAAACATTCAGTACTTC. Its protein is CASSPGGSGGTTAKNIQYF.